This TCR beta chain was captured by sequencing in a study of cytomegalovirus exposure and HLA in healthy donors. This clone turned up a few times. Antigen unknown. Vbeta (60) and Jbeta (13) primers were used in the PCR. Measured with immunoSEQ multiplex PCR; TCRdb has only the in-frame clones, and not every one. The sample has about 120,000 clones, 15% seen once; the top ten hold about 2%. The germline V gene has CDR1 SGHDN and CDR2 FVKESK. Trimming shortened V by 1 base and J by 9 bases, and 37 bases separated the two germline ends. This CDR3 has 21 amino acids. General study findings and limits: Association of a missense DCLRE1C variant with TCR beta V- and J-gene trimming was reported in a later analysis.

The material sequenced was PBMCs. The gene calls are TRBV14 and TRBJ2-7; possibly TRBD1 for D (6 bases). This receptor was obtained from a young woman in good health and CMV-seronegative. The chain's CDR3 is CASSQGGQGRSPQAYYRGQYF. CDR3 coding DNA: TGTGCCAGCAGCCAAGGCGGCCAGGGGCGGTCTCCCCAAGCTTATTACCGTGGGCAGTACTTC.